The 16 T cell receptor beta chains listed next were all sequenced from one sample in a study of T cell responses to AZD1222 COVID-19 vaccine. Sequencing was performed with immunoSEQ multiplex PCR; in TCRdb, only in-frame clones are kept and a portion is missing. Counted here are fewer than 150,000 clones, less than 90% occurring once; the ten biggest clones make up 9.8%. The sample here was peripheral blood, taken on day 0 of AZD1222 vaccination. All receptors come from an adult in good health.

This chain uses TRBV4-1 with TRBJ2-7; D ambiguous. There are 13 residues in the CDR3. Deletions cut 6 bases from V and 3 bases from J, with 12 bases between. The germline gives CDR1 MGHRA, CDR2 YSYEKL. The CDR3 region has the DNA TGCGCCAGCAGTCAACTACTACGCTACGAGCAGTACTTC. Its translation: CASSQLLRYEQYF.

V and J are TRBV5-6 and TRBJ2-5, with D perhaps TRBD1 or TRBD2 (6 bases each). The CDR3 spans 15 residues. Trimming removed 1 base from V and 3 bases from J, with 13 bases in between. The germline V gene has CDR1 SGHDT and CDR2 YYEEEE. The CDR3 DNA follows: TGTGCCAGCAGCTTGTGGGGGGCGACAGAAGAGACCCAGTACTTC. Amino acid sequence: CASSLWGATEETQYF.

The chain couples TRBV7-9 to TRBJ2-2; the D gene could be TRBD1 or TRBD2 (5 bases each). CDR1 and CDR2 from the germline V gene are SEHNR and FQNEAQ (reference sequence). Trimming took 0 bases from V and 4 from J, leaving 9 bases between them. This CDR3 spans 15 amino acids. The CDR3 here is CASSLAGTSTGELFF. CDR3 nucleotide sequence: TGTGCCAGCAGCTTAGCGGGGACGAGCACCGGGGAGCTGTTTTTT.

The V call is TRBV30, the J call TRBJ1-2; D remains unclear. This CDR3 region has 11 residues. Germline loops: CDR1 GTSNPN, CDR2 SVGIG (reference sequence). V gave up 4 bases and J gave up 8 bases, with 11 bases separating them. The CDR3 region is CAWMVFRGYTF. The DNA for the CDR3 is TGTGCCTGGATGGTGTTTCGGGGCTACACCTTC.

In its sample, this clone was seen once. This chain links TRBV12-3 or TRBV12-4 with TRBJ2-7; D possibly corresponds to TRBD1 (6 bases). Trimming left V 6 bases short and J 2 bases short, with 11 bases between. CDR3 length equals 13 residues. The CDR3 here is CASSQGSPYEQYF. The CDR3 coding sequence is TGTGCCAGCAGCCAGGGGTCCCCCTACGAGCAGTACTTC.

This clone was detected only once. The rearrangement joins TRBV18 to TRBJ1-6, with D unresolved. Per germline, CDR1 KGHSH and CDR2 LQKENI. This CDR3 is built from 15 residues. V lost 5 bases to trimming and J lost 5 bases, with 13 bases between them. CDR3 sequence: CASSGRQDHNSPLHF. The CDR3 bases are TGTGCCAGCTCAGGCCGACAAGACCATAATTCACCCCTCCACTTT.

The chain has TRBV19 and TRBJ1-4; no definite D call. CDR1 is LNHDA and CDR2 is SQIVND in the germline V gene (reference sequence). The CDR3 extends over 15 amino acids. Trimming stripped 5 bases from V and 2 bases from J, with 12 bases between. The CDR3: CASSRVHSTNEKLFF. In DNA form, the CDR3 reads TGTGCCAGTAGTCGAGTGCACAGTACTAATGAAAAACTGTTTTTT.

The chain recombines TRBV18 with TRBJ2-3; 8 nucleotides match TRBD2. The CDR3 runs 15 residues. Germline CDR1 KGHSH, CDR2 LQKENI. Germline trimming cut 6 bases from V and 0 bases from J; bases unmatched to any gene: 5. The DNA of the CDR3 is TGTGCCAGCTCGCCGGGGGGGCCTAGCACAGATACGCAGTATTTT. Residues: CASSPGGPSTDTQYF.

This chain links TRBV10-3 with TRBJ1-2; 7 bases match TRBD1. The CDR3 has 14 residues. V shed 3 bases, J shed 1 base, and the junction held 2 bases outside the gene matches. Germline values: CDR1 ENHRY, CDR2 SYGVKD. Here the CDR3 DNA reads TGTGCCATCAGTGAACAGGGGCTTAACTATGGCTACACCTTC. Translating gives CAISEQGLNYGYTF.

This clone was picked up one time. CDR3 nucleotides: TGTGCCAGCAGCTGGGGCGCCTCGGCGGTTGATACGCAGTATTTT. Its translation: CASSWGASAVDTQYF. The V gene is TRBV7-6, the J gene TRBJ2-3, with D perhaps TRBD1 (5 bases). Trimming cost V 4 bases and J 6 bases, with 17 bases left between them. CDR3 length equals 15 residues. Germline V gene data show CDR1 as SGHVS and CDR2 as FNYEAQ.

The chain couples TRBV25-1 to TRBJ1-2, with 8 bases that match TRBD1. The CDR3 length is 13 residues. Per the germline V gene, CDR1 is MGHDK and CDR2 is SYGVNS. V dropped 5 bases and J dropped 6; count of bases not matched to a gene: 5. The CDR3 reads CASSPTGVNGYTF. The CDR3 DNA follows: TGTGCCAGCAGTCCGACAGGGGTAAATGGCTACACCTTC.

The genes are TRBV4-2 and TRBJ2-1, with D perhaps matching TRBD2 (6 bases). The CDR3 is made up of 20 amino acids. The V gene lost 0 bases and the J gene lost 0 bases, with 21 bases spanning the gap. Germline assignment: CDR1 LGHNA and CDR2 YNFKEQ. The CDR3 sequence: CASSQELQAGGLDSYNEQFF. The DNA for the CDR3 is TGTGCCAGCAGCCAAGAACTCCAGGCAGGAGGGCTGGACTCCTACAATGAGCAGTTCTTC.

The chain joins TRBV5-1 to TRBJ1-6; 9 bases match TRBD1. The V segment lost 4 bases and the J segment 6 bases; nucleotides outside the gene matches: 5. This CDR3 spans 15 amino acids. In germline, CDR1 is SGHRS, CDR2 YFSETQ. DNA of the CDR3: TGCGCCAGCAGCCAGGAGGGACAGGGTAATTCACCCCTCCACTTT. Translated, it gives CASSQEGQGNSPLHF.

The chain carries TRBV29-1 and TRBJ1-2, with 10 bases identical to TRBD1. Germline V gene sequence: CDR1 SQVTM, CDR2 ANQGSEA. The CDR3 runs to 16 residues. J lost 4 bases, V lost 6 bases, and 14 bases had no gene match. The CDR3 sequence: CSVPEGYRDRGYGYTF. The CDR3 DNA is TGCAGCGTCCCAGAGGGATACCGGGACAGGGGCTATGGCTACACCTTC.

The chain recombines TRBV5-1 with TRBJ1-2, with 9 bases that match TRBD1. Germline V lookup: CDR1 SGHRS, CDR2 YFSETQ. The CDR3 has 16 residues. Trimming cost V 0 bases and J 2 bases; bases outside gene matches: 5. In nucleotides, the CDR3 is TGCGCCAGCAGCTTGGGTGGGACAGGGATAAACTATGGCTACACCTTC. This translates into CASSLGGTGINYGYTF.

The rearrangement uses TRBV5-5 and TRBJ2-1; 9 positions match TRBD2. The germline gives CDR1 SGHKS, CDR2 YYEKEE (reference sequence). The V and J ends lost 4 bases and 8 bases, in that order; junction bases with no gene match: 7. This CDR3 is 14 amino acids long. As DNA, the CDR3 is TGTGCCAGCAGCCATAGCGGGGGAGTCCATGAGCAGTTCTTC. Its protein product is CASSHSGGVHEQFF.